This TCR beta chain was identified during a study of response to subunit inactivated influenza vaccine. Study-wide points: Researchers suggested that each seasonal influenza vaccination recruits few new T cells.

This clonotype was counted many times. Its antigen is still unknown. From the RT-PCR reads, TCRdb called clonotypes with MiXCR, one entry per CDR3 protein. The data hold approximately 500,000 distinct CDR3 sequences, with about an eighth observed a single time. The clonotype comes from a man in his fifties who received an inactivated influenza vaccine. This specimen consisted of PBMCs from blood, obtained roughly 46 days after vaccination.

The CDR3 spells CASSQDVQGARGYTF. The CDR3 bases are TGCGCCAGCAGCCAAGACGTCCAGGGGGCGCGGGGCTACACCTTC. The V and J genes are TRBV4-3 and TRBJ1-2; 8 bases line up with TRBD1. The J segment lost 8 bases and the V segment lost 0 bases, leaving 8 bases of the junction unmatched. The germline V gene encodes CDR1 LGHNA and CDR2 YSLEER. CDR3 length: 15 residues.